One and the same sample provided the 15 T cell receptor beta chains below, sequenced in a study of T cell responses to AZD1222 COVID-19 vaccine. Generated by immunoSEQ multiplex PCR, the TCRdb table keeps only in-frame clones and is missing some. The data contain about 130,000 clones, roughly 90% of them singletons. This material consisted of peripheral blood, taken on day 0 of AZD1222 vaccination. The source is an adult in good health.

The V call is TRBV27, the J call TRBJ2-5; D is undetermined. Trimming took 3 bases from V and 3 from J, leaving 8 bases between them. CDR3 size: 13 residues. CDR1 is MNHEY and CDR2 is SMNVEV in the germline V gene (reference sequence). CDR3 amino acids: CASSFQPKETQYF. The CDR3 DNA reads as TGTGCCAGCAGTTTTCAACCAAAAGAGACCCAGTACTTC.

The CDR3 region is CASSDSFPGNTIYF. The DNA for the CDR3 is TGTGCCAGCAGTGACAGCTTCCCTGGAAACACCATATATTTT. This chain connects TRBV6-1 to TRBJ1-3; D is undetermined. V was trimmed by 3 bases and J by 2 bases, leaving 8 bases between them. The CDR3 consists of 14 residues. Per germline, CDR1 MNHNS and CDR2 SASEGT.

The rearrangement joins TRBV5-6 to TRBJ1-6; 7 bases are a match to TRBD1. V gave up 1 base and J gave up 4 bases; unmatched junction bases: 5. CDR1 and CDR2 (germline): SGHDT, YYEEEE. CDR3 length: 16 amino acids. The CDR3 spells CASSLFAGGYNSPLHF. The CDR3 bases are TGTGCCAGCAGCTTGTTTGCAGGGGGTTATAATTCACCCCTCCACTTT.

The rearrangement joins TRBV7-9 to TRBJ1-3; D perhaps matches TRBD1 (6 bases). V lost 5 bases and J lost 7, with 21 bases in between. The CDR3 is 16 amino acids. CDR1 is SEHNR and CDR2 is FQNEAQ in the germline V gene (reference sequence). The CDR3 loop is CASSPRVSGERNTIYF. For the CDR3, the DNA is TGTGCCAGCAGCCCTCGGGTATCAGGGGAGCGGAACACCATATATTTT. Together with reference TRBV7-9 and TRBJ1-3, the CDR3 gives the full variable domain: DTGVSQNPRHKITKRGQNVTFRCDPISEHNRLYWYRQTLGQGPEFLTYFQNEAQLEKSRLLSDRFSAERPKGSFSTLEIQRTEQGDSAMYLCASSPRVSGERNTIYFGEGSWLTVV.

The J gene is TRBJ2-3, the V gene TRBV5-4; 9 nucleotides line up with TRBD1. With 3 bases clipped from V and 0 bases from J, the junction kept 2 bases outside the gene matches. Germline CDR1 is SGHNT and CDR2 is YYREEE (reference sequence). The CDR3 is made up of 15 amino acids. The CDR3 loop is CASSYGQGSTDTQYF. Here the CDR3 DNA reads TGTGCCAGCAGCTACGGACAGGGGAGCACAGATACGCAGTATTTT.

The chain uses TRBV7-8 and TRBJ2-7; 7 positions match TRBD1. This CDR3 is built from 16 residues. J gave up 3 bases and V 1 base, and 9 bases lay outside the gene matches. Germline V CDR1 and CDR2: SGHVS, FQNEAQ. CDR3 in amino acids: CASSLGGQGDHYEQYF. In DNA, the CDR3 is TGTGCCAGCAGCTTAGGGGGTCAGGGGGATCACTACGAGCAGTACTTC. Variable domain in full (rest from reference TRBV7-8 and TRBJ2-7): GAGVSQSPRYKVAKRGQDVALRCDPISGHVSLFWYQQALGQGPEFLTYFQNEAQLDKSGLPSDRFFAERPEGSVSTLKIQRTQQEDSAVYLCASSLGGQGDHYEQYFGPGTRLTVT.

The chain joins TRBV6-5 to TRBJ1-3; D possibly corresponds to TRBD1 (6 bases). From germline, CDR1 is MNHEY and CDR2 SVGAGI. The V and J ends lost 8 bases and 3 bases respectively, with 11 bases between them. This CDR3 contains 13 residues. The CDR3 spells CASRGGGGNTIYF. CDR3 in DNA: TGTGCCAGCCGAGGGGGTGGTGGAAACACCATATATTTT.

This clone was seen more than once but under ten times. The V call is TRBV4-3, the J call TRBJ1-4; 9 bases are a match to TRBD1. Trimming at V came to 1 base and at J to 0 bases, leaving 6 bases not matched to a gene. CDR3 length: 18 amino acids. CDR1 and CDR2 (germline): LGHNA, YSLEER. The CDR3 region has the DNA TGCGCCAGCAGCCAAGTCGGACAGGGGACCTCAACTAATGAAAAACTGTTTTTT. Its translation is CASSQVGQGTSTNEKLFF.

This chain links TRBV7-8 with TRBJ2-7; 8 bases fit TRBD1. V shed 1 base, J shed 2 bases, and the junction held 13 bases outside the gene matches. The length of the CDR3 is 18 residues. Per the germline V gene, CDR1 is SGHVS and CDR2 is FQNEAQ. The CDR3 nucleotides read TGTGCCAGCAGCTTAGGTCTATTATCAGGGACAGGAGCCTACGAGCAGTACTTC. Its protein product is CASSLGLLSGTGAYEQYF.

A word on this clone: This sample also contains other DNA sequences that code for the same CDR3. The chain uses TRBV27 and TRBJ2-6, with 7 nucleotides matching TRBD2. CDR3 size: 15 residues. Unmatched junction bases numbered 2, after V lost 5 bases and J lost 1 base. CDR1 and CDR2 from the germline V gene are MNHEY and SMNVEV (reference sequence). The CDR3 protein is CASSPRGSGANVLTF. CDR3 DNA sequence: TGTGCCAGCAGTCCGCGGGGGTCTGGGGCCAACGTCCTGACTTTC.

This clone was seen a single time. The rearrangement uses TRBV19 and TRBJ2-1, with 8 bases identical to TRBD1. The CDR3 totals 16 residues. Germline values: CDR1 LNHDA, CDR2 SQIVND (reference sequence). Unmatched junction bases numbered 7, after V lost 4 bases and J lost 2 bases. The CDR3 DNA follows: TGTGCCAGTAGTACCCCGGGACAGGCCACCTACAATGAGCAGTTCTTC. It codes for CASSTPGQATYNEQFF.

V gene TRBV29-1 combines with J gene TRBJ2-2; TRBD1 matches at 7 bases. V shed 4 bases, J shed 1 base, and the junction held 6 bases outside the gene matches. The CDR3 totals 15 residues. The V gene's germline CDR1 is SQVTM and CDR2 ANQGSEA. The CDR3 nucleotides are TGCAGCGTTGCCTTCGCAGGGGGGAACACCGGGGAGCTGTTTTTT. Translation gives CSVAFAGGNTGELFF.

V usage is TRBV4-2 and J usage is TRBJ2-1, with TRBD2 identical over 13 bases. The trim removed 4 bases at V and 0 bases at J, leaving 9 bases unmatched. Germline V gives CDR1 LGHNA, CDR2 YNFKEQ. This CDR3 spans 19 amino acids. CDR3 nucleotide sequence: TGTGCCAGCAGCCCCCGGGGACTAGCGGGATTGAGCTCCTACAATGAGCAGTTCTTC. Translation: CASSPRGLAGLSSYNEQFF.

V usage is TRBV27 and J usage is TRBJ1-1; D remains ambiguous. Germline V gene data show CDR1 as MNHEY and CDR2 as SMNVEV (reference sequence). The length of the CDR3 is 15 residues. V lost 1 base to trimming and J lost 0 bases, with 9 bases between them. The CDR3 sequence: CASSLWASLNTEAFF. The DNA of the CDR3 is TGTGCCAGCAGTTTATGGGCCAGCCTGAACACTGAAGCTTTCTTT.

The rearrangement joins TRBV5-1 to TRBJ2-1, with 10 nucleotides matching TRBD2. The CDR3 extends over 15 amino acids. Germline assignment: CDR1 SGHRS and CDR2 YFSETQ. The V gene end was trimmed by 4 bases and the J gene end by 7 bases; junction bases not matched to a gene: 8. The CDR3 loop is CASSTLAGDLNEQFF. The CDR3 DNA reads TGCGCCAGCAGCACCCTAGCGGGAGATTTAAATGAGCAGTTCTTC.